The 32 T cell receptor beta chains below all came from one sample that was sequenced in a study of blood T cell repertoires in COVID-19. Data came from immunoSEQ multiplex PCR; TCRdb stores just in-frame clones and leaves some out. The data hold approximately 270,000 clones, with 75% to 90% observed a single time. Sequenced material: peripheral blood. The receptors were gathered from a young man with acute or convalescent COVID-19.

The V call is TRBV5-4, the J call TRBJ1-2; D is possibly TRBD1 (5 bases). Trimming shortened V by 3 bases and J by 0 bases, and 9 bases separated the two germline ends. Germline loops: CDR1 SGHNT, CDR2 YYREEE (reference sequence). The CDR3 consists of 14 residues. This CDR3 is CASSWQGSNYGYTF. The CDR3 coding sequence is TGTGCCAGCAGCTGGCAGGGTTCTAACTATGGCTACACCTTC.

Details on this clone: A read error may produce the germline difference seen at one junction end. CDR3 amino acids: CASSQTSGSFNEQFF. The CDR3, as DNA: TGTGCTAGCAGCCAGACTAGCGGGAGCTTCAATGAGCAGTTCTTC. This chain uses TRBV7-7 with TRBJ2-1; 12 nucleotides align to TRBD2. The CDR3 totals 15 residues. Germline loops: CDR1 SSHAT, CDR2 FNYEAQ (reference sequence). Drawing the rest from reference TRBV7-7 and TRBJ2-1, the complete variable domain is GAGVSQSPRYKVTKRGQDVTLRCDPISSHATLYWYQQALGQGPEFLTYFNYEAQPDKSGLPSDRFSAERPEGSISTLTIQRTEQRDSAMYRCASSQTSGSFNEQFFGPGTRLTVL.

J is TRBJ2-1 and V is TRBV19, with TRBD2 matching 9 bases. Germline CDR1 LNHDA, CDR2 SQIVND (reference sequence). The CDR3 loop spans 13 amino acids. After removal of 6 bases from V and 7 bases from J, the junction contained 4 bases not matched to a gene. As DNA, the CDR3 is TGTGCCAGTAGACAGCGGGAGGTAAATGAGCAGTTCTTC. It encodes CASRQREVNEQFF.

This clone turned up a few times. The chain carries TRBV28 and TRBJ1-5; D may be TRBD1 (6 bases). This CDR3 has 15 amino acids. V lost 7 bases to trimming and J lost 1 base, with 14 bases between them. In germline, CDR1 is MDHEN, CDR2 SYDVKM. CDR3 region: CASKGGVWSNQPQHF. CDR3 DNA: TGTGCCAGCAAGGGGGGGGTTTGGAGCAATCAGCCCCAGCATTTT.

This clone was seen more than once but under ten times. This rearrangement joins TRBV6-1 to TRBJ2-3; no clear D gene. Trimming shortened V by 2 bases and J by 6 bases, and 6 bases separated the two germline ends. The CDR3 has 12 residues. Germline-derived CDR1 and CDR2 are MNHNS and SASEGT. The CDR3 DNA sequence: TGTGCCAGCAGTGAACTGTCGGATACGCAGTATTTT. This sequence encodes CASSELSDTQYF.

This chain uses TRBV19 with TRBJ2-7; TRBD2 might be the D (7 bases). The CDR3 consists of 13 residues. V was trimmed by 5 bases and J by 3 bases, leaving 11 bases between them. Germline lookup yields CDR1 LNHDA and CDR2 SQIVND (reference sequence). The CDR3 is CASSGGALYEQYF. CDR3 in DNA: TGTGCCAGTAGTGGGGGGGCCCTCTACGAGCAGTACTTC. The full variable domain, rest sourced from reference TRBV19 and TRBJ2-7, is DGGITQSPKYLFRKEGQNVTLSCEQNLNHDAMYWYRQDPGQGLRLIYYSQIVNDFQKGDIAEGYSVSREKKESFPLTVTSAQKNPTAFYLCASSGGALYEQYFGPGTRLTVT.

The rearrangement links TRBV28 to TRBJ1-2, with 10 positions matching TRBD1. Per the germline V gene, CDR1 is MDHEN and CDR2 is SYDVKM. V lost 5 bases to trimming and J lost 7 bases; unmatched junction nucleotides: 13. This CDR3 contains 16 residues. The CDR3 loop is CASSETTGGYRLGYTF. DNA for the CDR3: TGTGCCAGCAGTGAGACGACAGGGGGCTACAGGCTTGGCTACACCTTC.

The rearrangement joins TRBV4-2 to TRBJ1-5; no clear D gene. The germline V gene has CDR1 LGHNA and CDR2 YNFKEQ. Trimming removed 0 bases at V and 4 bases at J, with 13 bases between. CDR3 length: 16 amino acids. The CDR3 DNA reads TGTGCCAGCAGCCAAGAAGCGAGGGCAATAAATCAGCCCCAGCATTTT. Amino acids: CASSQEARAINQPQHF.

This rearrangement joins TRBV18 to TRBJ1-1, with D unclear. Deletions cut 2 bases from V and 5 bases from J, with 12 bases between. The CDR3 runs 14 residues. Germline V CDR1 and CDR2: KGHSH, LQKENI. The CDR3 nucleotides read TGTGCCAGCTCACCAGCGAGTCCGGGAACTGAAGCTTTCTTT. Protein: CASSPASPGTEAFF. The full variable domain, its missing parts supplied by reference TRBV18 and TRBJ1-1, is NAGVMQNPRHLVRRRGQEARLRCSPMKGHSHVYWYRQLPEEGLKFMVYLQKENIIDESGMPKERFSAEFPKEGPSILRIQQVVRGDSAAYFCASSPASPGTEAFFGQGTRLTVV.

Comments on this clone: The same CDR3 can be traced to other DNA sequences in this sample. J is TRBJ1-4 and V is TRBV5-1; 7 bases line up with TRBD1. CDR3 length: 12 residues. Germline values: CDR1 SGHRS, CDR2 YFSETQ. J lost 7 bases, V lost 3 bases, and 0 bases had no gene match. The CDR3 region has the DNA TGCGCCAGCAGCTGGACAGGTGAAAAACTGTTTTTT. Amino acids: CASSWTGEKLFF.

The chain carries TRBV5-1 and TRBJ2-3, with 11 bases fitting TRBD2. The CDR3 length is 17 residues. The V segment lost 0 bases and the J segment 1 base; nucleotides outside the gene matches: 4. The germline CDR1 and CDR2 sequences are SGHRS and YFSETQ. The DNA of the CDR3 is TGCGCCAGCAGCTTGGCGATGACTAGCGGGGGCACAGATACGCAGTATTTT. It yields the protein CASSLAMTSGGTDTQYF. Full variable domain (remainder filled in from reference TRBV5-1 and TRBJ2-3): KAGVTQTPRYLIKTRGQQVTLSCSPISGHRSVSWYQQTPGQGLQFLFEYFSETQRNKGNFPGRFSGRQFSNSRSEMNVSTLELGDSALYLCASSLAMTSGGTDTQYFGPGTRLTVL.

The gene calls are TRBV2 and TRBJ2-5; 7 positions match TRBD1. V was clipped by 1 base and J by 4 bases; unmatched bases: 3. In germline, CDR1 is SNHLY, CDR2 FYNNEI. The CDR3 contains 14 residues. The CDR3 nucleotides read TGTGCCAGCAGTGAAGAGGGGGCAGGAGAGACCCAGTACTTC. Its translation: CASSEEGAGETQYF.

This clone was seen just once. The V and J genes are TRBV11-2 and TRBJ2-7; the match to TRBD1 covers 10 bases. Germline V CDR1 and CDR2: SGHAT, FQNNGV. The CDR3 spans 14 residues. The V segment lost 3 bases and the J segment 2 bases; nucleotides outside the gene matches: 1. The CDR3 coding sequence is TGTGCCAGCAGCTTTGGGACAGGGGCCTACGAGCAGTACTTC. It codes for CASSFGTGAYEQYF.

The gene calls are TRBV6-6 and TRBJ2-4, with a weak D call TRBD2 (5 bases). Trimming shortened V by 3 bases and J by 1 base, and 13 bases separated the two germline ends. The CDR3 contains 16 residues. Germline CDR1 and CDR2: MNHNY and SVGAGI (reference sequence). CDR3 nucleotides: TGTGCCAGCAGTTATCCCGTCCCGGGGGCCAAAAACATTCAGTACTTC. Encoded protein: CASSYPVPGAKNIQYF.

The DNA for the CDR3 is TGTGCCAGCAGCCAAGACAGACAGAAAGAGACCCAGTACTTC. This sequence encodes CASSQDRQKETQYF. This chain uses TRBV3-1 (or the pseudogene TRBV3-2) with TRBJ2-5, with a possible D match to TRBD1 (5 bases). Germline values: CDR1 LGHDT, CDR2 YNNKEL (reference sequence). This CDR3 is 14 amino acids long. V was clipped by 0 bases and J by 3 bases, with 8 bases between them.

V and J are TRBV7-8 and TRBJ2-3; D unresolved. Trimming left V 5 bases short and J 6 bases short, with 9 bases between. The CDR3 runs 12 residues. CDR1 SGHVS and CDR2 FQNEAQ come from the germline V gene. The CDR3 DNA is TGTGCCAGCAGCCCTACCTCGGATACGCAGTATTTT. Translated, it gives CASSPTSDTQYF.

This CDR3 reads CASSPHTHGLFF. The CDR3 DNA reads as TGTGCCAGCAGCCCGCACACCCACGGGCTGTTTTTT. This chain connects TRBV11-2 to TRBJ1-4, with D unresolved. Trimming pared 5 bases from V and 14 bases from J, leaving 15 bases between. This CDR3 spans 12 amino acids. Per the germline V gene, CDR1 is SGHAT and CDR2 is FQNNGV. The variable domain in full, with the rest retrieved from reference TRBV11-2 and TRBJ1-4, is EAGVAQSPRYKIIEKRQSVAFWCNPISGHATLYWYQQILGQGPKLLIQFQNNGVVDDSQLPKDRFSAERLKGVDSTLKIQPAKLEDSAVYLCASSPHTHGLFFGSGTQLSVL.

The chain has TRBV29-1 and TRBJ2-5, with 10 bases matching TRBD2. Unmatched junction bases numbered 7, after V lost 7 bases and J lost 5 bases. This CDR3 has 13 amino acids. The germline V gene encodes CDR1 SQVTM and CDR2 ANQGSEA. In nucleotides, the CDR3 is TGCAGCGCCTCCGGGACTAGCGCGGAGACCCAGTACTTC. Residues: CSASGTSAETQYF.

This chain joins TRBV9 and TRBJ2-5, with D perhaps TRBD2 (6 bases). The CDR3 spans 14 residues. CDR1 is SGDLS and CDR2 is YYNGEE in the germline V gene. Deletions cut 0 bases from V and 5 bases from J, with 11 bases between. The CDR3 region is CASSVVAGRETQYF. The CDR3 DNA follows: TGTGCCAGCAGCGTAGTAGCAGGGAGGGAGACCCAGTACTTC.

This clone was detected only a few times. The gene calls are TRBV6-2 or TRBV6-3 and TRBJ1-5, with D unclear. The CDR3 sequence is 15 residues long. The germline V gene has CDR1 MNHEY and CDR2 SVGEGT. Trimming took 4 bases from V and 3 from J, leaving 13 bases between them. The CDR3 DNA reads as TGTGCCAGCAGTTTATTCCCCGGGTACAATCAGCCCCAGCATTTT. Translating gives CASSLFPGYNQPQHF.

The CDR3 nucleotides read TGTGCCAGCAGTTACGGGGAGAACGGCTACGAGCAGTACTTC. Translated: CASSYGENGYEQYF. The rearrangement joins TRBV6-5 to TRBJ2-7, with a weak D call TRBD2 (5 bases). The CDR3 runs 14 residues. Trimming cost V 2 bases and J 3 bases, with 11 bases left between them. Germline loops: CDR1 MNHEY, CDR2 SVGAGI.

The chain carries TRBV27 and TRBJ1-6, with a tentative D call TRBD1 (5 bases). The CDR3 contains 15 residues. V was trimmed by 3 bases and J by 9 bases, leaving 15 bases between them. Germline assignment: CDR1 MNHEY and CDR2 SMNVEV (reference sequence). The CDR3 sequence: CASSLYGGGSSPLHF. CDR3 nucleotide sequence: TGTGCCAGCAGTTTGTATGGCGGGGGTAGTTCACCCCTCCACTTT.

The chain recombines TRBV19 with TRBJ1-5; D possibly corresponds to TRBD1 (6 bases). CDR3 length: 16 amino acids. Between the trimmed V and J ends, which lost 5 bases and 0 bases, there was a span of 14 bases. The germline V gene has CDR1 LNHDA and CDR2 SQIVND (reference sequence). The CDR3, as DNA: TGTGCCAGTAGTTCCCCGGACAGTTATAGCAATCAGCCCCAGCATTTT. Protein product: CASSSPDSYSNQPQHF. Based on the CDR3 plus reference TRBV19 and TRBJ1-5, the full variable domain is DGGITQSPKYLFRKEGQNVTLSCEQNLNHDAMYWYRQDPGQGLRLIYYSQIVNDFQKGDIAEGYSVSREKKESFPLTVTSAQKNPTAFYLCASSSPDSYSNQPQHFGDGTRLSIL.

This clone was observed a few times. CDR3 sequence: CASSSNSNYGYTF. The CDR3 DNA follows: TGTGCCAGCAGTTCTAACAGTAACTATGGCTACACCTTC. The chain couples TRBV28 to TRBJ1-2; D ambiguous. The CDR3 is made up of 13 amino acids. Per the germline V gene, CDR1 is MDHEN and CDR2 is SYDVKM. The ends were cut back, 4 bases at V and 1 base at J, with 7 bases in the middle.

With regard to this clone: The junction departs from the called germline gene at one end, perhaps through a read error. The chain has TRBV10-3 and TRBJ2-1; D not certain. The CDR3 sequence is 13 residues long. Germline CDR1 reads ENHRY; CDR2 reads SYGVKD. DNA for the CDR3: TGTGCCATCCAGAGGAGCTCCTACAATGAGCGGTTCTTC. It yields the protein CAIQRSSYNERFF.

This rearrangement joins TRBV5-4 to TRBJ2-3; 8 nucleotides align to TRBD2. Trimming at V came to 2 bases and at J to 8 bases, leaving 10 bases not matched to a gene. The CDR3 is 15 amino acids. The germline V gene encodes CDR1 SGHNT and CDR2 YYREEE (reference sequence). The CDR3 reads CASSFGLAGRGTQYF. The CDR3 bases are TGTGCCAGCAGCTTCGGGCTAGCGGGTAGGGGTACGCAGTATTTT. Full variable domain (outside the CDR3, taken from reference TRBV5-4 and TRBJ2-3): ETGVTQSPTHLIKTRGQQVTLRCSSQSGHNTVSWYQQALGQGPQFIFQYYREEENGRGNFPPRFSGLQFPNYSSELNVNALELDDSALYLCASSFGLAGRGTQYFGPGTRLTVL.

J is TRBJ2-1 and V is TRBV4-1; 8 nucleotides agree with TRBD2. The V gene end was trimmed by 11 bases and the J gene end by 7 bases; junction bases not matched to a gene: 19. CDR3 length equals 16 residues. Germline V gives CDR1 MGHRA, CDR2 YSYEKL. CDR3 coding DNA: TGCGCCCCCAGCCGAAGCGGGACTAGGGGGGGTAATGAGCAGTTCTTC. This sequence encodes CAPSRSGTRGGNEQFF.

This clone has a single count. V and J are TRBV7-6 and TRBJ1-1, with D maybe TRBD1 (5 bases). CDR3 length equals 16 residues. The germline CDR1 and CDR2 sequences are SGHVS and FNYEAQ. Trimming stripped 0 bases from V and 1 base from J, with 12 bases between. CDR3 sequence (DNA): TGTGCCAGCAGCTTAGCGCAAGGGGTGGGGAACACTGAAGCTTTCTTT. Protein sequence: CASSLAQGVGNTEAFF.

The V gene is TRBV5-1, the J gene TRBJ2-7; D possibly corresponds to TRBD1 (5 bases). V was shortened by 0 bases and J by 7 bases, with 14 bases between the two germline ends. CDR1 SGHRS and CDR2 YFSETQ come from the germline V gene. CDR3 length: 14 residues. This chain's CDR3 is CASSLEGPQGEQYF. The CDR3, as DNA: TGCGCCAGCAGCTTGGAGGGGCCCCAGGGTGAGCAGTACTTC.

The chain joins TRBV4-1 to TRBJ2-4; 9 bases align to TRBD2. The CDR3 is made up of 15 amino acids. Germline CDR1 and CDR2: MGHRA and YSYEKL. Losses at the gene ends were 2 bases for V and 7 bases for J; bases not matched to a gene: 6. The CDR3: CASSQTGTSINIQYF. The CDR3 DNA sequence: TGCGCCAGCAGCCAAACCGGGACTAGCATCAACATTCAGTACTTC.

This chain joins TRBV4-1 and TRBJ1-1, with D possibly being TRBD1 (5 bases). Looked up from germline, CDR1 is MGHRA and CDR2 is YSYEKL. The CDR3 extends over 13 amino acids. The germline V and J ends were trimmed by 8 bases and 6 bases, with 16 bases remaining between them. This CDR3 reads CASGGVVKAEAFF. The CDR3, as DNA: TGCGCCAGCGGAGGGGTTGTCAAAGCTGAAGCTTTCTTT.

V and J are TRBV28 and TRBJ2-3, with 8 bases lining up with TRBD2. Germline loops: CDR1 MDHEN, CDR2 SYDVKM. This CDR3 has 15 amino acids. V lost 10 bases, J lost 8 bases, and 17 bases stayed unmatched. CDR3 coding DNA: TGTGCCACCGGGGGGACTAGTTATGTGATTGGTACGCAGTATTTT. Residues: CATGGTSYVIGTQYF.